The sequence of this T cell receptor (beta chain) was determined in a study of neurological immune-mediated disorders. The V gene's germline CDR1 is DFQATT and CDR2 SNEGSKA (reference sequence). Trimming left V 1 base short and J 0 bases short, with 7 bases between. The CDR3 contains 13 residues. This clonotype appeared many times. TCRdb reanalysed the 5' RACE reads using MiXCR and keeps one entry per CDR3 protein. The profile shows 20,000 or so distinct CDR3 sequences, around 7.6% of them singletons. The rearrangement uses TRBV20-1 and TRBJ2-7; D is possibly TRBD1 (5 bases). The TCR was taken from a woman younger than 45 with HTLV-1-associated myelopathy (HAM/TSP). The sequenced sample consisted of CD8+ T cells from blood. CDR3 loop: CSARAGASYEQYF. The CDR3 nucleotides read TGCAGTGCTAGAGCTGGGGCCTCCTACGAGCAGTACTTC.